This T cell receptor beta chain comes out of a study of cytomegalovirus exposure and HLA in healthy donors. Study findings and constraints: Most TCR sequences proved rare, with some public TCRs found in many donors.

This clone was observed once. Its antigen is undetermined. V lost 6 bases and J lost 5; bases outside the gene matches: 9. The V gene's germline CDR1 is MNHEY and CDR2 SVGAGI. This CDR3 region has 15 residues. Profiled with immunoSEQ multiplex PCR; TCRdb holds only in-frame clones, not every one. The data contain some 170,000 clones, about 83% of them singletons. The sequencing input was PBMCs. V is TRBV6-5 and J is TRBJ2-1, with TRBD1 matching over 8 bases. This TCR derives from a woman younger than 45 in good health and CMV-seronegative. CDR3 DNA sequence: TGTGCCAGCAGACGACCGGGACAGGTAGACAATGAGCAGTTCTTC. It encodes CASRRPGQVDNEQFF.